The text below deals with one TCR beta chain. TCRdb's table, derived via immunoSEQ multiplex PCR, lists solely in-frame clones and lacks some. The top ten clones hold around 0.92% of a sample with 450,000 or so clones, approximately 90% of them seen once. The sample comes from a study of blood T cell repertoires in COVID-19. Sequencing was performed on peripheral blood. The TCR was taken from a man between 18 and 29 years old with COVID-19, enrolled during active disease.

The DNA of the CDR3 is TGTGCCAGCAGCCAACCTGCCGGACTAGCGGAAGAGACCCAGTACTTC. It encodes CASSQPAGLAEETQYF. The gene calls are TRBV3-1 (or the pseudogene TRBV3-2) and TRBJ2-5; 10 bases fit TRBD2. Germline trimming cut 2 bases from V and 3 bases from J; bases unmatched to any gene: 6. Germline V gene sequence: CDR1 LGHDT, CDR2 YNNKEL (reference sequence). The CDR3 has 16 residues.